This TCR beta chain was obtained from a study of T cell repertoires in cytomegalovirus infection. Study summary: Shared public TCR beta signatures pointed to both CMV infection and a matching HLA type.

TCRdb called the reads again in MiXCR, with one record for every CDR3 protein. The sample lists about 920,000 distinct CDR3 sequences, roughly 31% seen once, with 13% in the top ten. There are 16 residues in the CDR3. The germline V gene encodes CDR1 SGHVS and CDR2 FNYEAQ. Trimming left V 6 bases short and J 0 bases short, with 12 bases between. This clonotype was counted ten times or more. Antigen specificity is unknown. The clonotype originates from a human donor in good health (CMV status not recorded). Some clones in this sample may be carry-over from other donors' samples. V gene TRBV7-6 combines with J gene TRBJ2-6, with D unclear. The sequencing used cultured CD8+ T cells from PBMCs, collected from culture after CMV antigen stimulation. CDR3 amino acids: CASSTGRTSGANVLTF. The CDR3, as DNA: TGTGCCAGCAGTACTGGACGGACCTCTGGGGCCAACGTCCTGACTTTC.